This T cell receptor beta chain stems from a study of T cells in Graves' hyperthyroidism and ophthalmopathy. The TCR beta CDR3 regions underwent amplification using RNA transcripts as the source. HTBI primers were employed in a first-round RT-PCR of the TCR CDR3. MiXCR, applied by TCRdb to the multiplex PCR reads, yields one record per CDR3 protein. Of around 200,000 distinct CDR3 sequences listed, over 15% are singletons. The CDR3 runs 15 residues. V was pared by 3 bases and J by 10 bases, with 13 bases of the junction left unmatched. Germline V lookup: CDR1 DFQATT, CDR2 SNEGSKA (reference sequence). Absence of ophthalmopathy progression within 18 months defined stable Graves' hyperthyroidism.

The sequence was obtained from a woman between 45 and 60 years old with Graves' hyperthyroidism. Material: blood. The V gene is TRBV20-1, the J gene TRBJ2-1; 9 bases align to TRBD2. CDR3 protein: CSARGGASGIGEQFF. For the CDR3, the DNA is TGCAGTGCTAGGGGGGGCGCTAGCGGGATCGGGGAGCAGTTCTTC.